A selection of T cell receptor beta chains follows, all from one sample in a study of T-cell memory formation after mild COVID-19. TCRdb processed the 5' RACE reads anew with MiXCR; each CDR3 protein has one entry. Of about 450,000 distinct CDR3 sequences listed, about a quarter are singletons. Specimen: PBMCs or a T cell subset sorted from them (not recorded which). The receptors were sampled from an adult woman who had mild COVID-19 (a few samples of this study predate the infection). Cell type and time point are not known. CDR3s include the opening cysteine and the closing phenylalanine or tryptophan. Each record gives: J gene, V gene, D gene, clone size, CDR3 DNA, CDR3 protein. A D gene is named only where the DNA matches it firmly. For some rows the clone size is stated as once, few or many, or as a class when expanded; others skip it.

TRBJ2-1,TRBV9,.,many,TGTGCCAGCAGCGAAGAACAGGGTACTAATGAGCAGTTCTTC,CASSEEQGTNEQFF
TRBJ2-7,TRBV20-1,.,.,TGCAGTGCTAGACGACCAGGGGCCCCTGAGCAGTACTTC,CSARRPGAPEQYF
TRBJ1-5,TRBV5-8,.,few,TGTGCCAGCAGCTACAGATACAGTACGAATCAGCCCCAGCATTTT,CASSYRYSTNQPQHF
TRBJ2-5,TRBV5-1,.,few,TGCGCCAGCAGCTTGGACAGCTTGTACCAAGAGACCCAGTACTTC,CASSLDSLYQETQYF
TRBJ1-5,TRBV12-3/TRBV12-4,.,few,TGTGCCAGTGGATCGACTCAGCCCCAGCATTTT,CASGSTQPQHF
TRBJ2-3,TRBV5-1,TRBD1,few,TGCGCCAGCAGCCCGGACAGGGGAACGCAGTATTTT,CASSPDRGTQYF
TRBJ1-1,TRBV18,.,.,TGTGCCAGCTTCTTCGGGGGGGAAGCTTTCTTT,CASFFGGEAFF
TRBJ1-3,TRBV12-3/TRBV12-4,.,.,TGTGCCAGCACCATCTCGGCCCTGGCTGGAAACACCATATATTTT,CASTISALAGNTIYF
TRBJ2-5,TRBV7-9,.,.,TGTGCCATCCCTAAGTCCGGGGCCCCCCAAGAGACCCAGTACTTC,CAIPKSGAPQETQYF
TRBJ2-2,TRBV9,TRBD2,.,TGTGCCAGCAGCACGGGGACTAGCGGGGGCCGTAACACCGGGGAGCTGTTTTTT,CASSTGTSGGRNTGELFF
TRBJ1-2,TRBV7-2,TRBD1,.,TGTGCCAGCAGGGTGACAGGGGTACATGGCTACACCTTC,CASRVTGVHGYTF
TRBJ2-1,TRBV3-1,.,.,TGTGCCAGCAGCCAAGGACCGACAGTGAGCTCCTACAATGAGCAGTTCTTC,CASSQGPTVSSYNEQFF
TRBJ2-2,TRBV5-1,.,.,TGCGCCAGCAGCTCTGACAGGGAAGCGGGCACCGGGGAGCTGTTTTTT,CASSSDREAGTGELFF
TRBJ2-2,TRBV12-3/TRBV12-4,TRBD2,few,TGTGCCAGCAGTTTAAGGGCCCCCCTTTCGGGGCTAGCGGGGGGATCGAACACCGGGGAGCTGTTTTTT,CASSLRAPLSGLAGGSNTGELFF
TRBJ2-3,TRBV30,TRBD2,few,TGTGCCTGGAGTGTACAGCGGGGGTACACAGATACGCAGTATTTT,CAWSVQRGYTDTQYF
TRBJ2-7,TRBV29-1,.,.,TGCAGCGTAGGACTGACAGCCTCCTACGAGCAGTACTTC,CSVGLTASYEQYF
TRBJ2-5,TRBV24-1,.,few,TGTGCCACCAGTGATTTGACAGGACTTCAAGAGACCCAGTACTTC,CATSDLTGLQETQYF
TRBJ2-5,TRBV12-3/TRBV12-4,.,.,TGTGCCAGCAGTTTCTATGTGCGCGGGGGCGGGGAGACCCAGTACTTC,CASSFYVRGGGETQYF
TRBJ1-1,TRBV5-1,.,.,TGCGCCAGCAGCTTGGAACCGGACGGGAACACTGAAGCTTTCTTT,CASSLEPDGNTEAFF
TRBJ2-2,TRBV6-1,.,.,TGTGCCAGCAATGGGGCCGGGGAGCTGTTTTTT,CASNGAGELFF
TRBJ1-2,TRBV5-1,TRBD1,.,TGCGCCAGCAGCTCACATCCGGGACAGGGGTATGGCTACACCTTC,CASSSHPGQGYGYTF
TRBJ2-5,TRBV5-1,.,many,TGCGCCAGCAGCATTCCAGGACAAGAGACCCAGTACTTC,CASSIPGQETQYF
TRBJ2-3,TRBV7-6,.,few,TGTGCCAGCAGCTTAGCGCAAGATACGCAGTATTTT,CASSLAQDTQYF
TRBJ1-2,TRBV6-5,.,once,TGTGCCAGCAGTTTCTCCGTCTGGTCCGGCCCCTCCTATGGCTACACCTTC,CASSFSVWSGPSYGYTF
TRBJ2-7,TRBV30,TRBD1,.,TGTGCCTCCCGGACAGGCAGCTCCTACGAGCAGTACTTC,CASRTGSSYEQYF
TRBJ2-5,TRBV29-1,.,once,TGCAGCGTGAACCCCCTGTCAGGAGCACAAGAGACCCAGTACTTC,CSVNPLSGAQETQYF
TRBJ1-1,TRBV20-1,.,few,TGCAGTGCTAGCCAGGGTACTGAAGCTTTCTTT,CSASQGTEAFF
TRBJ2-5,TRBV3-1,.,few,TGTGCCAGCAGCCAAGATACTGAGACCCAGTACTTC,CASSQDTETQYF
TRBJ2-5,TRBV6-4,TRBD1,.,TGTGCCAGCAGTGACGGACAGGGTATCGGTGAGACCCAGTACTTC,CASSDGQGIGETQYF
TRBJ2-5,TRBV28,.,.,TGTGCCAGCAGTTTGGACAGCATAGTAGGGGAGACCCAGTACTTC,CASSLDSIVGETQYF
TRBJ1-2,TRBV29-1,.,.,TGCAGCGTTGGACACTATGGCTACACCTTC,CSVGHYGYTF
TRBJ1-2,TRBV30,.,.,TGTGCCTGGAGCTTCGCGGGAGCGGGGGGCTATGGCTACACCTTC,CAWSFAGAGGYGYTF
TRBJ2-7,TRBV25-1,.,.,TGTGCCAGCAGTGATTCGGGGAGCTCCTACGAGCAGTACTTC,CASSDSGSSYEQYF
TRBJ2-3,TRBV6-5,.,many,TGTGCCAGCAGCGTCCGGCGAAGCACAGATACGCAGTATTTT,CASSVRRSTDTQYF
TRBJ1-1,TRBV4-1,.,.,TGCGCCAGCAGCCAAGATTTGGGACCTTCGGGCACTGAAGCTTTCTTT,CASSQDLGPSGTEAFF
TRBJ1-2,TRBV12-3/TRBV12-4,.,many,TGTGCCAGCAGGGGAGGCTATGGCTACACCTTC,CASRGGYGYTF
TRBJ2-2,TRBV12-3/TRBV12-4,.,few,TGTGCCAGCAGTACAGGGATCCGAACCGGGGAGCTGTTTTTT,CASSTGIRTGELFF
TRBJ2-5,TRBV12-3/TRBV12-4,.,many,TGTGCCAGCAGTTTAGTGGGCAGGGGCCAAGAGACCCAGTACTTC,CASSLVGRGQETQYF
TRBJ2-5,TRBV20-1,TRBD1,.,TGCAGTGCTCCCACGTCTGGGACAGAGAAGACCCAGTACTTC,CSAPTSGTEKTQYF
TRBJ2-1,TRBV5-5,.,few,TGTGCCAGCAGCTTGTTGGGGAGCTACAATGAGCAGTTCTTC,CASSLLGSYNEQFF
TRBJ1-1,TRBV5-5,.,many,TGTGCCAGCAGCTCCCTTCCAACTCCCGTGACAGCTCTCGGCACTGAAGCTTTCTTT,CASSSLPTPVTALGTEAFF
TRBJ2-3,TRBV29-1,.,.,TGCAGCGTGTTACAGGGCCCCACAGATACGCAGTATTTT,CSVLQGPTDTQYF
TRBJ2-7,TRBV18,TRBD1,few,TGTGCCAGCTCACCTGTTGGACAGGGGGCGGGATCCTACGAGCAGTACTTC,CASSPVGQGAGSYEQYF
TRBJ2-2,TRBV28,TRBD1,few,TGTGCCAGCACAAACGTACAGGGGGCGGCCGGGGAGCTGTTTTTT,CASTNVQGAAGELFF
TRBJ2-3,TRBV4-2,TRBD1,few,TGTGCCAGCAGCCAAGATCCGGGACAGATATCGGATACGCAGTATTTT,CASSQDPGQISDTQYF
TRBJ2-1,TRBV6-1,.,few,TGTGCCAGCAGTCGAACCCACCCTAGTAATGAGCAGTTCTTC,CASSRTHPSNEQFF
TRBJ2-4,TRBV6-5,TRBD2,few,TGTGCCAGCAGTAGCGGGGGTTCTAAGGCCAAAAACATTCAGTACTTC,CASSSGGSKAKNIQYF
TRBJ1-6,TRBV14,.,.,TGTGCCAGCAGCCAAGAGCTAGCTAATTCACCCCTCCACTTT,CASSQELANSPLHF
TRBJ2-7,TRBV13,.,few,TGTGCCAGCAGCTTCCGGGGTTTATCCTCCTACGAGCAGTACTTC,CASSFRGLSSYEQYF
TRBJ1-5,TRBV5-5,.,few,TGTGCCAGCAGCGCTCTAAGGGTCGGGCAGCCCCAGCATTTT,CASSALRVGQPQHF
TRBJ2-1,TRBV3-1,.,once,TGTGCCAGCAGCCAAGATCCCCCCCGCCTCTCCTACAATGAGCAGTTCTTC,CASSQDPPRLSYNEQFF
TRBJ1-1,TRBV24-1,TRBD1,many,TGTGCCACGTCCAAGGCGGGACAGGGACCGAACACTGAAGCTTTCTTT,CATSKAGQGPNTEAFF
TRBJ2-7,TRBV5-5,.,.,TGTGCCAGCGGATCCTACGAGCAGTACTTC,CASGSYEQYF
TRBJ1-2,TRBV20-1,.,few,TGCAGTGCTAGAGAGGGCACGGGACTCTATGGCTACACCTTC,CSAREGTGLYGYTF